The source of this T cell receptor beta chain is a study of blood T cells in healthy people across ages (dated by TCRdb to the mid-2010s). Regarding the complete study: In model experiments, template switching captured about one uniquely barcoded TCR beta cDNA molecule for every two T cells. Age-related changes in TCR beta repertoire diversity were measured in the study by deep sequencing normalized with unique cDNA molecular identifiers. The donors were split into four age groups: young (average 16 years), middle-aged (39), aged (about 62) and long-lived (approximately 80). To avoid experimental bias, donors of different ages were distributed randomly across sequencing lanes. For two donors (one aged 18 to 30 and one aged 80 or older), the study analyzed two additional independent replicas of 1 million unique cDNA reads from the same blood draw.

Receptors were amplified or captured by 5' RACE. TCRdb records Illumina HiSeq 2500 as the sequencer. A second PCR of roughly 7 to 11 cycles was performed with a sample-barcoded 5' primer and a J-beta primer mix. Each TCR beta cDNA molecule received a unique molecular identifier from a template-switch 5' adaptor carrying 12 random nucleotides. At least 3 million CDR3-containing paired-end reads were obtained from each sample. First-strand cDNA synthesis was performed from all RNA using the Mint cDNA synthesis kit, with priming by a TRBC-specific oligonucleotide. After uracil-DNA glycosylase treatment, a first 18-cycle PCR used universal primers M1SS and BC2_uni_R on all cDNA. In the authors' own workflow: Each sample was normalized by randomly selecting 1 million high-quality reads, each carrying a distinct molecular identifier. Instead of being binned into consensus sequences, reads that shared molecular identifiers were thrown out. MiTCR, run with a Q25 quality threshold and the strictest error-elimination algorithm, handled CDR3 identification, clonotype clustering and error correction. A nonparametric unseen species model using Euler transformation provided a lower-bound estimate of total TCR beta diversity. In-frame beta chains were kept once TCRdb had trimmed the public reads at Q25 with fastp and called clones with MiXCR. Entries are consolidated by CDR3 protein sequence, retaining the most common genes and DNA. These V and J calls originate from TCRdb's pipeline instead of the authors' own analysis. This sample lists under 1 million distinct CDR3 sequences; approximately 44% were detected once. The ten largest clones take up approximately 20% of the sample.

V and J lose 4 bases and 7 bases, and a span of 24 bases separates them. Taken from cysteine to phenylalanine, the CDR3 has 16 residues. Left in the record is the CDR3 DNA by itself, 48 bases read in frame from the first base. The CDR1 and CDR2 encoded by the germline V gene are SGHRS and YFSETQ. A word on this clonotype: The clone's antigen remains unknown. No base-level quality is on record; no much larger clone is a single base apart.

The full study reports these points: A strong correlation was found between observed TCR beta diversity and the percentage of naive T cells measured by flow cytometry. Compared with the aged group, more naive CD4+ T cells, fewer expanded clones and increased TCR diversity were shown by the long-lived group, suggesting age selection. The CMV infection status of donors was not known, potentially confounding age-related changes in expanded clonotypes. Observed TCR beta diversity per million T cells fell roughly linearly with age, and a significant reduction was already apparent by age roughly 40. Because profiling used bulk unsorted PBMCs, naive and antigen-experienced compartments could not be compared conclusively. Total diversity estimates from one million sequenced T cells were considered lower bounds and underestimates.

The donors were 40 or so Caucasian individuals from Russia, aged roughly 6 to 100 years, who were systemically healthy. Roughly 11 milliliters of peripheral blood were drawn from each donor into EDTA-treated Vacutainer tubes. PBMCs were isolated by Ficoll-Paque density-gradient centrifugation, with at least 7 million obtained per sample. Total RNA, at least 5.5 micrograms per sample, was extracted from PBMCs with Trizol reagent. For every donor, an aliquot of PBMCs went through flow cytometry to measure the percentages of naive CD45RAhigh/CD27high T cells. The source of this sequence is a man aged 55-75 years in good health. Sequencing was performed on blood. The chain is made from TRBV5-1 and TRBJ2-7; TRBD2 is a weak D gene call, 5 bases matching. The encoded CDR3 is CASSLGLDSSYNEQYF. The DNA is TGCGCCAGCAGCCTTGGACTGGATAGCTCCTACAATGAGCAGTACTTC.